Below are 3 T cell receptor beta chains sequenced from a single sample in a study of T cell changes during pregnancy in multiple sclerosis. Clones were sequenced by immunoSEQ multiplex PCR, and TCRdb holds only the in-frame ones, with some missing. This sample has approximately 79,000 clones, with over 85% found just once. The starting material was peripheral blood, obtained in the second trimester of pregnancy. The source is a female donor in good health, enrolled as a control in a pregnancy study.

In DNA form, the CDR3 reads TGCGCCAGCAGCTATAGCGGGGTCTACACCGGGGAGCTGTTTTTT. Translated, it gives CASSYSGVYTGELFF. The chain recombines TRBV4-1 with TRBJ2-2; 8 positions agree with TRBD2. Germline V gives CDR1 MGHRA, CDR2 YSYEKL. This CDR3 has 15 amino acids. V shed 5 bases, J shed 3 bases, and the junction held 5 bases outside the gene matches.

The chain employs TRBV9 and TRBJ1-5, with D perhaps TRBD1 (5 bases). Germline lookup yields CDR1 SGDLS and CDR2 YYNGEE. The V and J ends lost 0 bases and 1 base respectively, with 11 bases between them. The CDR3 spans 16 residues. The chain's CDR3 is CASSVGEGASNQPQHF. The CDR3 nucleotides are TGTGCCAGCAGCGTAGGTGAAGGGGCGAGCAATCAGCCCCAGCATTTT.

The V and J genes are TRBV9 and TRBJ2-2, with a tentative D call TRBD1 (5 bases). CDR3 length: 15 residues. CDR1 and CDR2 from the germline V gene are SGDLS and YYNGEE. V was shortened by 0 bases and J by 6 bases, with 12 bases between the two germline ends. The CDR3 region has the DNA TGTGCCAGCAGCGTAGCGGCAGGGTCCCCCGGGGAGCTGTTTTTT. Translated: CASSVAAGSPGELFF. Combining the CDR3 with reference TRBV9 and TRBJ2-2 gives the whole variable domain DSGVTQTPKHLITATGQRVTLRCSPRSGDLSVYWYQQSLDQGLQFLIQYYNGEERAKGNILERFSAQQFPDLHSELNLSSLELGDSALYFCASSVAAGSPGELFFGEGSRLTVL.